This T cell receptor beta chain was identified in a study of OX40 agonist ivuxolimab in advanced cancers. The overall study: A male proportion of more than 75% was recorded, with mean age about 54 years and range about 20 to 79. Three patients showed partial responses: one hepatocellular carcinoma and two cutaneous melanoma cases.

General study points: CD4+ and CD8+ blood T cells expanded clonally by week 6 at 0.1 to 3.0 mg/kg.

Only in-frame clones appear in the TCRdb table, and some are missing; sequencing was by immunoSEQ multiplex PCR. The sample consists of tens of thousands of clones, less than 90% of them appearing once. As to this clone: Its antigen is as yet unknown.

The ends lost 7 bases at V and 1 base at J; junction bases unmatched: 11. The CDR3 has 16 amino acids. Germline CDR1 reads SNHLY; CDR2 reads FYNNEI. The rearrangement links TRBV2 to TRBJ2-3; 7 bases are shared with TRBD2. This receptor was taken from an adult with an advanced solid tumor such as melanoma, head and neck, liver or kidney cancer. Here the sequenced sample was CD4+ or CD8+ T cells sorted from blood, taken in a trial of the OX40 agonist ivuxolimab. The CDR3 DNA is TGTGCCAGCACCCCGATCTCTACTAGCGGCACAGATACGCAGTATTTT. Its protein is CASTPISTSGTDTQYF.